These 10 T cell receptor beta chains originate from one sample sequenced in a study of identical twins. One entry per CDR3 protein, called by TCRdb with MiXCR from the 5' RACE reads. The top ten clones hold around 1.6% of a sample with about 900,000 distinct CDR3 sequences, 10% to 15% of them seen once. These same records also appear under a second study, on yellow fever vaccine responses in identical twins.

Sample: PBMCs. These receptors were obtained from a woman under 30 in good health.

V and J are TRBV6-5 and TRBJ2-3; 7 nucleotides align to TRBD2. The CDR3 spans 18 residues. Germline trimming cut 0 bases from V and 5 bases from J; bases unmatched to any gene: 14. CDR1 is MNHEY and CDR2 is SVGAGI in the germline V gene. The DNA of the CDR3 is TGTGCCAGCAGTTACTCGACAGCGGGATGGGGCCCCAAAGATACGCAGTATTTT. Translation gives CASSYSTAGWGPKDTQYF.

The V call is TRBV27, the J call TRBJ2-1; 13 nucleotides line up with TRBD2. The J segment lost 8 bases and the V segment lost 1 base, leaving 5 bases of the junction unmatched. The CDR3 runs 16 residues. The germline V gene encodes CDR1 MNHEY and CDR2 SMNVEV (reference sequence). The CDR3, as DNA: TGTGCCAGCAGTTTATTGACTAGCGGGGGGCCGGATGAGCAGTTCTTC. Its protein product is CASSLLTSGGPDEQFF.

This clonotype was detected a few times. For the CDR3, the DNA is TGTGCCAGCAGCCGTGGTCTAGCGCCAGATACGCAGTATTTT. As protein: CASSRGLAPDTQYF. V gene TRBV9 combines with J gene TRBJ2-3; weak D call: TRBD2 (6 bases). This CDR3 is built from 14 residues. Per germline, CDR1 SGDLS and CDR2 YYNGEE. V lost 4 bases and J lost 4, with 13 bases in between.

This clonotype was detected ten times or more. This CDR3 is CASSLTDGNQPQHF. DNA for the CDR3: TGTGCCAGCAGCTTAACCGACGGCAATCAGCCCCAGCATTTT. V and J are TRBV7-9 and TRBJ1-5; D uncertain. The CDR3 loop spans 14 amino acids. V dropped 2 bases and J dropped 2 bases, with 7 bases sitting between them. Germline CDR1 and CDR2: SEHNR and FQNEAQ (reference sequence). The full variable domain, completed using reference TRBV7-9 and TRBJ1-5, is DTGVSQNPRHKITKRGQNVTFRCDPISEHNRLYWYRQTLGQGPEFLTYFQNEAQLEKSRLLSDRFSAERPKGSFSTLEIQRTEQGDSAMYLCASSLTDGNQPQHFGDGTRLSIL.

J is TRBJ2-6 and V is TRBV11-2; D remains unclear. V dropped 2 bases and J dropped 1 base, with 9 bases sitting between them. The CDR3 is made up of 16 amino acids. From germline, CDR1 is SGHAT and CDR2 FQNNGV. CDR3 nucleotide sequence: TGTGCCAGCAGCTTATTAATCGGGTCTGGGGCCAACGTCCTGACTTTC. Translating gives CASSLLIGSGANVLTF.

This rearrangement joins TRBV12-3 or TRBV12-4 to TRBJ2-3; D is undetermined. This CDR3 region has 13 residues. V lost 4 bases and J 6 bases, leaving 11 bases between the germline ends. CDR3: CASSWAPGDTQYF. For the CDR3, the DNA is TGTGCCAGCAGTTGGGCCCCCGGGGATACGCAGTATTTT.

This clonotype was counted ten times or more. The rearrangement links TRBV6-5 to TRBJ2-7, with 9 bases lining up with TRBD1. The germline V gene has CDR1 MNHEY and CDR2 SVGAGI. There are 15 residues in the CDR3. With V trimmed by 4 bases and J by 3 bases, 7 bases remained unmatched. CDR3 residues: CASSSGQGEVYEQYF. Here the CDR3 DNA reads TGTGCCAGCAGTTCGGGACAGGGTGAAGTCTACGAGCAGTACTTC.

This clonotype was seen ten or more times. The gene calls are TRBV6-1 and TRBJ1-5, with 7 bases fitting TRBD1. CDR3 size: 15 residues. Trimming cost V 8 bases and J 0 bases; bases outside gene matches: 7. The germline gives CDR1 MNHNS, CDR2 SASEGT. The CDR3, as DNA: TGTGCCAGCTCGACAGGGAAATATAGCAATCAGCCCCAGCATTTT. This codes for CASSTGKYSNQPQHF.

The CDR3 reads CASTAGLAGGLPSYNEQFF. Written as DNA, the CDR3 is TGTGCCAGCACCGCCGGACTAGCGGGAGGACTACCTTCCTACAATGAGCAGTTCTTC. The chain uses TRBV12-3 or TRBV12-4 and TRBJ2-1; 14 positions agree with TRBD2. V gave up 7 bases and J gave up 1 base; unmatched junction bases: 12. CDR3 length equals 19 residues.

The gene calls are TRBV2 and TRBJ1-5, with TRBD1 identical over 8 bases. The CDR3 totals 15 residues. With 5 bases clipped from V and 7 bases from J, the junction kept 10 bases outside the gene matches. Per germline, CDR1 SNHLY and CDR2 FYNNEI. CDR3 nucleotides: TGTGCCAGCAGTCTCAATGGACAGGGTTGGCAGCCCCAGCATTTT. As protein: CASSLNGQGWQPQHF.